The 6 T cell receptor beta chains below were found in one sample sequenced in a study of T-cell reconstitution after alpha-beta-depleted transplantation in children. TCRbeta library construction was performed incorporating unique molecular identifiers. TCRdb re-analysed the PCR reads in MiXCR, keeping a single row per CDR3 protein. The table includes 40,000 to 60,000 distinct CDR3 sequences, around a tenth detected once. The input for sequencing was PBMCs, mostly from graft donor cells, taken 60 days after TCRalphabeta/CD19-depleted stem cell transplant. All receptors come from a male patient between 2 and 10 years old who had a stem cell transplant for chronic granulomatous disease, so the T cells may come from the graft donor.

This clonotype was counted ten times or more. V is TRBV12-3 or TRBV12-4 and J is TRBJ1-6; no reliable D call. The V end was cut by 3 bases, the J end by 8 bases, with 14 bases between. The CDR3 has 15 residues. CDR3 nucleotides: TGTGCCAGCAGTTTCTTAGCGGTCGAGTATTCACCCCTCCACTTT. It yields the protein CASSFLAVEYSPLHF.

Details on this clonotype: Sequence at one end of the junction differs from germline and may be a read error. The rearrangement uses TRBV3-1 and TRBJ2-5; 16 bases match TRBD2. The CDR3 has 19 amino acids. Germline CDR1 LGHDT, CDR2 YNNKEL (reference sequence). In DNA, the CDR3 is TGTACCAGCAGTCCAGAGGGGACTAGCGGGAGGGTGAGGGCGGAGACCCAGTACTTC. Amino acids: CTSSPEGTSGRVRAETQYF.

As to this clonotype: One base away lies a much larger clone, so this may be a sequencing read error. This chain joins TRBV19 and TRBJ2-5, with 7 bases aligning to TRBD1. Per germline, CDR1 LNHDA and CDR2 SQIVND (reference sequence). This CDR3 spans 14 amino acids. DNA for the CDR3: TGTGCCAGTAGTGTCTCGACAGGGCAAGAGACCCTGTACTTC. Translating gives CASSVSTGQETLYF.

This clonotype was seen at least ten times. This chain links TRBV12-3 or TRBV12-4 with TRBJ1-1; a weak D match, TRBD1 (6 bases). V was clipped by 6 bases and J by 2 bases, with 16 bases between them. This CDR3 has 15 amino acids. This CDR3 is CASRPSGARNTEAFF. CDR3 sequence (DNA): TGTGCCAGCAGGCCCTCGGGGGCACGAAACACTGAAGCTTTCTTT.

This clonotype was seen repeatedly, ten times or more. This rearrangement joins TRBV5-1 to TRBJ1-6; TRBD1 is a possible D gene (5 bases). With 0 bases removed from V and 6 bases from J, the gap between germline ends came to 10 bases. There are 15 residues in the CDR3. Germline CDR1 is SGHRS and CDR2 is YFSETQ. The CDR3 sequence: CASSLEGALNSPLHF. The CDR3 DNA follows: TGCGCCAGCAGCTTGGAAGGGGCTCTTAATTCACCCCTCCACTTT.

This chain connects TRBV14 to TRBJ2-4; 7 nucleotides line up with TRBD2. The CDR3 is 15 residues long. Per germline, CDR1 SGHDN and CDR2 FVKESK. Losses at the gene ends were 1 base for V and 7 bases for J; bases not matched to a gene: 7. Here the CDR3 DNA reads TGTGCCAGCAGCCAAGTAGATGGTAGCGGGAACATTCAGTACTTC. This gives the protein CASSQVDGSGNIQYF.